This TCR beta chain was recorded in a study of a mutant IDH1 vaccine in newly diagnosed glioma. The wider study: In weeks 1, 3, 5, 7, 11, 15, 19 and 23, patients were vaccinated. First vaccine doses came 4-6 weeks after radiotherapy alone, or with temozolomide cycles. General study findings and limits: Changes to the top peripheral T cell clonotypes appeared unrelated to pseudoprogression.

This clone was seen more than once but under ten times. Antigen: not known. This CDR3 has 13 residues. Trimming shortened V by 6 bases and J by 6 bases, and 9 bases separated the two germline ends. Germline lookup yields CDR1 LNHDA and CDR2 SQIVND (reference sequence). Repertoires were generated with immunoSEQ multiplex PCR, while TCRdb's copy carries only in-frame clones and drops some. The sample includes tens of thousands of clones, about 81% of them seen just once. The time point was: week 23, last vaccination. It was 300 ug of mutant IDH1 20-mer peptide that made up each vaccine dose, given with topical imiquimod.

The material was PBMCs, obtained from a glioma patient whose treatment included an IDH1 peptide vaccine. This chain uses TRBV19 with TRBJ1-6, with D possibly TRBD1 on 5 matching bases. This clonotype was obtained from a woman aged 35 to 49 with glioma. Some clones in this sample may be carry-over from other donors' samples. This CDR3 is CASRVGGNSPLHF. The CDR3 nucleotides are TGTGCCAGTAGGGTGGGGGGTAATTCACCCCTCCACTTT.